This TCR beta chain emerged from a study of breast tumors, draining lymph nodes, adjacent tissues (dated by TCRdb to the mid-2010s). With respect to the entire study: In breast cancer patients, the study compared the TCR beta repertoires of tumor, adjacent nontumor tissue and axillary lymph nodes. The study aimed to assess the relationships and possible T-cell exchange between tumor, surrounding tissue and draining lymph node repertoires in human breast cancer. Results and caveats for the whole study, not just this receptor: The conclusion that tumor T cells originate in lymph nodes was presented as consistent with a hypothesis rather than as directly demonstrated. Tumors showed preferential V and J gene usage, and their T-cell repertoire diversity fell below that of lymph nodes yet above that of nontumor tissue. The data were judged consistent with most tumor T cells deriving from the lymph node and then expanding within tumor tissue. The similarity between tumor and nontumor tissue repertoires was significantly greater in luminal-like breast cancer than in basal-like breast cancer.

Remarks on this clonotype: Its antigen is unknown. No base quality values were provided; no much bigger clone lies one nucleotide off.

Sequencing was performed on an Illumina HiSeq 2000. TCR beta chain libraries were generated by multiplex PCR amplification. High-throughput sequencing was used to analyze the amplified TCR beta chain products. TCRdb trimmed the raw reads at Q25, called clones with MiXCR and kept productive beta chains. Each CDR3 protein appears once, grouped with its most common genes and DNA. The sample table holds more than 50,000 distinct CDR3 sequences, of which roughly 57% were seen once. The top ten clones comprise roughly a fifth of the sample. Source material: breast tumor tissue. This clonotype was obtained from a female donor with breast cancer. Some clones in this sample may be carry-over from other donors' samples.

CDR3 protein: CASSSRQHYEQYF. The sequenced DNA: TGTGCCAGCAGCTCCAGGCAGCACTACGAGCAGTACTTC. The chain was built from TRBV11-2 and TRBJ2-7; the D gene cannot be named for sure. The CDR3 measures 13 amino acids from cysteine to phenylalanine. The sequence is cut down to CDR3 DNA, 39 bases in frame from base 1. In the germline V gene, CDR1 corresponds to SGHAT and CDR2 to FQNNGV. V drops 4 bases and J drops 3 bases, leaving 10 bases in between.